This T cell receptor beta chain appears in the sequencing data of a study of blood T cell repertoires in COVID-19. At the level of the study: There were acute and convalescent COVID-19 samples, and they came from the United States, Italy and Spain. The analysed material was cDNA or gDNA that came from T cells, B-cell-depleted T cells, or PBMCs.

Germline V gives CDR1 MGHDK, CDR2 SYGVNS. The CDR3 is made up of 14 amino acids. The ends were cut back, 4 bases at V and 5 bases at J, with 13 bases in the middle. In the original analysis: Estimation of nucleated cell counts was performed using reference gene primer amplification. Some clones are missing from TCRdb's copy, which holds only in-frame ones; the method was immunoSEQ multiplex PCR. V and J calls and clone size are as listed in that table; D and trimming were resolved from the DNA. The sample has approximately 360,000 clones, 85% to 90% seen once. The chain has TRBV25-1 and TRBJ2-3, with D possibly matching TRBD2 (5 bases). This receptor was taken from a man aged 18 to 30 with active or convalescent COVID-19. The sequenced sample consisted of peripheral blood. The CDR3 DNA sequence: TGTGCCAGCAGTGTTGTGGGAGATAAAGATACGCAGTATTTT. The encoded protein is CASSVVGDKDTQYF.